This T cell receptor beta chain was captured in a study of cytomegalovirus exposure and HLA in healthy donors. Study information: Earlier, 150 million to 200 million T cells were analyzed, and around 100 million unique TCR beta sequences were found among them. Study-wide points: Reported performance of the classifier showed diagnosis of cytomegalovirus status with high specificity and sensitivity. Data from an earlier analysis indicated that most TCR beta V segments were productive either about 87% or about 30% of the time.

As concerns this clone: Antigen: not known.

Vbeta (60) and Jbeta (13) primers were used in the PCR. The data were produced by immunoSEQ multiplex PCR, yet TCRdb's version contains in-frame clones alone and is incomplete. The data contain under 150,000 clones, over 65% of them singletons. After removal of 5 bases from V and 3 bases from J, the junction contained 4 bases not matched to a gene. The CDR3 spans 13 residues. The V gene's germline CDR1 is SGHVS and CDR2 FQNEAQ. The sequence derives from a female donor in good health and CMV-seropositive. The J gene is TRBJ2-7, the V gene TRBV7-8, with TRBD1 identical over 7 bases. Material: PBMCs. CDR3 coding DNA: TGTGCCAGCAGCGCAGGGGACAGCTACGAGCAGTACTTC. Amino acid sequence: CASSAGDSYEQYF.